This T cell receptor beta chain stems from a study of T and B cells in COVID-19 patients. As for the study in general: Blood was sampled from COVID-19 patients who were either actively infected or recovered. Study observations and caveats: Patients with COVID-19 reportedly showed strongly skewed T cell receptor beta variable and joining gene usage. Clonality of TRB repertoires was high in active COVID-19; recovery brought above-healthy diversity and richness.

V was trimmed by 0 bases and J by 9 bases, leaving 15 bases between them. This CDR3 has 15 residues. Multiplex PCR with BIOMED2 TRB-A/B primer pools amplified TRB rearrangements. TCRdb re-derived calls from the multiplex PCR reads in MiXCR, one entry per CDR3 protein. The repertoire holds roughly 25,000 distinct CDR3 sequences, roughly 33% seen once, with 1.7% in the top ten. This clonotype was picked up a small number of times. What it binds is not known. Each TRB amplification used about 230-550 ng of genomic DNA from blood. Material for sequencing was blood. The source of this sequence is a human donor who had recovered from COVID-19. The chain employs TRBV12-3 or TRBV12-4 and TRBJ2-1; D may be TRBD1 (6 bases). CDR3 DNA sequence: TGTGCCAGCAGTTTAGCGGGGGCCTCTCTCGGTGAGCAGTTCTTC. Translated: CASSLAGASLGEQFF.